These T cell receptor beta chains were read from a single sample in a study of CD8+CD57+ T cells in acquired aplastic anemia. TCRdb fed the reads into MiXCR, producing one record per CDR3 protein. The sample holds 150,000 to 200,000 distinct CDR3 sequences, approximately 48% seen once. Sequencing was done on a sample of sorted CD4+, CD8+, or CD8+CD57+ T cells (not recorded which) from PBMCs. The receptors come from a human donor with aplastic anemia. Each CDR3 is given with its conserved first and last residue. A D gene is named only where the DNA matches it firmly. For some rows the clone size is stated as once, few or many, or as a class when expanded; others skip it.

abundance	j_gene	d_gene	v_gene	CDR3nt	CDR3aa
many	TRBJ2-1	TRBD1	TRBV24-1	TGTGCCACCAGTGACCCGAGACAGGGGGCCATCAATGAGCAGTTCTTC	CATSDPRQGAINEQFF
many	TRBJ1-5	.	TRBV20-1	TGCAGTGCGCTAAGGGATCAGCCCCAGCATTTT	CSALRDQPQHF
many	TRBJ2-3	TRBD2	TRBV7-2	TGTGCCAGCAGCGCAATAGCGGGGTGGGCAGATACGCAGTATTTT	CASSAIAGWADTQYF
many	TRBJ2-1	TRBD2	TRBV7-6	TGTGCCAGCAGCCTCAGGAGCGGGGGGACTGAGGAGCAGTTCTTC	CASSLRSGGTEEQFF
few	TRBJ2-5	.	TRBV25-1	TGTGCCAGCAGCCTCCTCAGCACACAAGAGACCCAGTACTTC	CASSLLSTQETQYF
few	TRBJ1-4	.	TRBV3-1	TGTGCCAGCAGCCGCGGGGGCGCCACAACTAATGAAAAACTGTTTTTT	CASSRGGATTNEKLFF
.	TRBJ2-7	TRBD1	TRBV4-2	TGTGCCAGCAGCTGGACAGGGGGACACTACGAGCAGTACTTC	CASSWTGGHYEQYF
.	TRBJ1-5	TRBD1	TRBV7-9	TGTGCCAGCAGCACCCAACAGGGGGATCAGCCCCAGCATTTT	CASSTQQGDQPQHF
few	TRBJ1-1	TRBD1	TRBV10-3	TGTGCCATCACCAAAACCAGACAGGGATTGAACACTGAAGCTTTCTTT	CAITKTRQGLNTEAFF
many	TRBJ1-2	.	TRBV24-1	TGTGCCACCAGTTCGGAGGGGGGTAGCTACACCTTC	CATSSEGGSYTF
.	TRBJ1-6	TRBD1	TRBV5-1	TGCGCCAGCAGACAGGGGCCGAGCTCCTATAATTCACCCCTCCACTTT	CASRQGPSSYNSPLHF
many	TRBJ1-2	.	TRBV19	TGTGCCAGTAGTATCGGAGCAGATAACTATGGCTACACCTTC	CASSIGADNYGYTF
.	TRBJ2-2	.	TRBV10-3	TGTGCCATCAGTGAGCGTAGTCCGAACACCGGGGAGCTGTTTTTT	CAISERSPNTGELFF
many	TRBJ1-5	.	TRBV5-1	TGCGCCAGCAGCTTGGTGGGGGGGACGGACCTTAATCAGCCCCAGCATTTT	CASSLVGGTDLNQPQHF
.	TRBJ2-7	.	TRBV15	TGTGCCACCAGCAGAGATCAGGGGGCGGGGGCCGAGCAGTACTTC	CATSRDQGAGAEQYF
many	TRBJ1-4	.	TRBV20-1	TGCAGTGCCCCAGACAGGCCAGCAACTAATGAAAAACTGTTTTTT	CSAPDRPATNEKLFF
.	TRBJ2-1	.	TRBV12-3/TRBV12-4	TGTGCCAGCAGTCTCAAGCACAATGAGCAGTTCTTC	CASSLKHNEQFF
.	TRBJ2-5	TRBD2	TRBV20-1	TGCAGTGCTTTCCTGCGGGAGGAAGAGACCCAGTGCTTC	CSAFLREEETQCF
many	TRBJ2-2	.	TRBV20-1	TGCAGTGCTAGGGGGGGTAAAAGAACCGGGGAGCTGTTTTTT	CSARGGKRTGELFF
.	TRBJ1-1	.	TRBV11-3	TGTGCCAGCAGCCTCGAGGCCACTGAAGCTTTCTTT	CASSLEATEAFF
.	TRBJ2-2	TRBD1	TRBV15	TGTGCCACCAGCAGAGGGGGACAGGGTGACACCGGGGAGCTGTTTTTT	CATSRGGQGDTGELFF
once	TRBJ1-3	TRBD1	TRBV18	TGTGCCAGCTCACCCGACAGGGTTGGGGCTGGAAACACCATATATTTT	CASSPDRVGAGNTIYF
.	TRBJ1-1	TRBD1	TRBV19	TGTGCCAGTAGTTCAGGGGGTGGAGGCACTGAAGCTTTCTTT	CASSSGGGGTEAFF
.	TRBJ1-2	.	TRBV5-4	TGTGCCAGCAGCTTGGGGGGATCGAACTATGGCTGCACCTTC	CASSLGGSNYGCTF
.	TRBJ2-7	.	TRBV5-1	TGCGCCAGCAGCAGGGCGGGGAAGGCGGACATAGCCTACGAGCAGTACTTC	CASSRAGKADIAYEQYF
many	TRBJ2-1	TRBD1	TRBV28	TGTGCCAGCAGTTTATCGGGACAGGGGAGGACTGAGCAGTTCTTC	CASSLSGQGRTEQFF
.	TRBJ2-1	.	TRBV2	TGTGCCAGCCAGGGCTACAATGAGCAGTTCTTC	CASQGYNEQFF
.	TRBJ2-1	TRBD2	TRBV12-3/TRBV12-4	TGTGCCAGCAGCCCCCGGAGCGGGGGGGAAACCTACAATGAGCAGTTCTTC	CASSPRSGGETYNEQFF
many	TRBJ1-6	TRBD1	TRBV2	TGTGCCAGCAAGATACAGGGGACCCTCTATAATTCACCCCTCCACTTT	CASKIQGTLYNSPLHF
once	TRBJ1-4	TRBD1	TRBV6-7	TGTGCCAGAACAGGACAGGGTGATAGCCACCATATGGGTGAAAAACTGTTTTTT	CARTGQGDSHHMGEKLFF
many	TRBJ2-7	.	TRBV19	TGTGCCAGTAGTATTTCAGGGGTATTCTACGAGCAGTACTTC	CASSISGVFYEQYF
many	TRBJ2-7	TRBD1	TRBV10-3	TGTGCCATCAGCTCGGACAGGGCGGGTGAGCAGTACTTC	CAISSDRAGEQYF
many	TRBJ2-7	.	TRBV5-5	TGTGCCAGCAGCTTGGGTGGCAGGGGGGCATACTACGAGCAGTACTTC	CASSLGGRGAYYEQYF
.	TRBJ1-6	.	TRBV7-9	TGTGCCAGCAGCTCCAGCCTAGGGTCACCCCTCCACTTT	CASSSSLGSPLHF
.	TRBJ1-1	TRBD1	TRBV19	TGTGCCAGCAGCGCCGGGACAGTTAACACTGAAGCTTTCTTT	CASSAGTVNTEAFF
many	TRBJ1-6	.	TRBV20-1	TGCAGTGCTAGGAGCGGGGAATCCTATAATTCACCCCTCCACTTT	CSARSGESYNSPLHF
many	TRBJ1-2	TRBD1	TRBV4-1	TGCGCCAGCAGCCCCCTATGGACAGGGGGATATGGCTACACCTTC	CASSPLWTGGYGYTF
few	TRBJ1-5	.	TRBV7-2	TGTGCCAGCAGCTTATTACAGAATCAGCCCCAGCATTTT	CASSLLQNQPQHF